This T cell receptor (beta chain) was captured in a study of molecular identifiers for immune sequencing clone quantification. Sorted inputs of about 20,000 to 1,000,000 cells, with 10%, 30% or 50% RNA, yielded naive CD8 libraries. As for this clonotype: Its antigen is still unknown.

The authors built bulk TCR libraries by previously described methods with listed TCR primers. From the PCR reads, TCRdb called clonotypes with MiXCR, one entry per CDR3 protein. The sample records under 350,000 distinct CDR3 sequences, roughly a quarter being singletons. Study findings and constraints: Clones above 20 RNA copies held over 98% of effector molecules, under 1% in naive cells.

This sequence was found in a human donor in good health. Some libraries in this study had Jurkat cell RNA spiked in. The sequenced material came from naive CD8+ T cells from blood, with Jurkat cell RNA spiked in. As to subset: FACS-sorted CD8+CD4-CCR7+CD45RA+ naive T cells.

The DNA for the CDR3 is TGTGCCAGCAGCTGGGGGAGGGACAGGGGATTCTACGAGCAGTACTTC. Residues: CASSWGRDRGFYEQYF. V usage is TRBV5-4 and J usage is TRBJ2-7; 10 bases fit TRBD1. Per the germline V gene, CDR1 is SGHNT and CDR2 is YYREEE (reference sequence). V lost 3 bases and J lost 3; bases outside the gene matches: 9. This CDR3 comprises 16 residues.